These T cell receptor beta chains were read from a single sample in a study of T cells in Graves' hyperthyroidism and ophthalmopathy. TCRdb re-called the multiplex PCR reads through MiXCR, storing one row per CDR3 protein. Among approximately 250,000 distinct CDR3 sequences listed, roughly 22% were seen once. The material sequenced was blood. These receptor sequences come from a woman in her thirties or forties with Graves' ophthalmopathy. CDR3s include the opening cysteine and the closing phenylalanine or tryptophan. The order of the fields is clone size, D gene, V gene, J gene, CDR3 DNA, CDR3 protein. A D gene is named only where the DNA matches it firmly. Part of the rows lack a size; the others show once, few, many or a class for expanded clones.

>many|TRBD2|TRBV19|TRBJ2-7
TGTGCCAGTGGTAAAGCGGGAGGGCCTGGGGAGCAGTACTTC
CASGKAGGPGEQYF
>many|-|TRBV27|TRBJ1-1
TGTGCCAGCAGAGTGGTAGGAGGGAACACTGAAGCTTTCTTT
CASRVVGGNTEAFF
>many|TRBD2|TRBV5-1|TRBJ2-5
TGCGCCAGCAGCATCGGGACTAGCGGGAGGGCGGAGACCCAGTACTTC
CASSIGTSGRAETQYF
>many|TRBD1|TRBV19|TRBJ1-5
TGTGCCAGTAGGGGACAGGGGGCTGGTAGCAATCAGCCCCAGCATTTT
CASRGQGAGSNQPQHF
>-|TRBD2|TRBV29-1|TRBJ2-2
TGCAGCGGGGGGGACAGAGGACTAGCGGGAGGTACCGGGGAGCTGTTTTTT
CSGGDRGLAGGTGELFF
>many|-|TRBV10-1|TRBJ2-5
TGCGCCAGCAGTGAGGGCGGAACAAAAGAGACCCAGTACTTC
CASSEGGTKETQYF
>many|-|TRBV5-1|TRBJ1-3
TGCGCCAGCAGCCGAACAGGAGACTCTGGAAACACCATATATTTT
CASSRTGDSGNTIYF
>many|-|TRBV2|TRBJ2-4
TGTGCCAGCAGTAAAGATCCAGCGACGTCGGCCAAAAACATTCAGTACTTC
CASSKDPATSAKNIQYF
>many|TRBD2|TRBV19|TRBJ2-5
TGTGCCAGTGGGTCTAGCGGGCAAGAGACCCAGTACTTC
CASGSSGQETQYF
>many|TRBD1|TRBV4-1|TRBJ2-7
TGCGCCAGCAGCCAGAGAGGGGGCGGTTCCTACGAGCAGTACTTC
CASSQRGGGSYEQYF
>-|-|TRBV28|TRBJ1-2
TGTGCCAGCAGTTTAAGTACGGGTGGCTATACCTTC
CASSLSTGGYTF
>-|TRBD1|TRBV6-5|TRBJ2-7
TGTGCCAGCAGTAACAGGGGGCTATACGAGCAGTACTTC
CASSNRGLYEQYF
>many|-|TRBV19|TRBJ1-1
TGTGCCAGTAGTACACAGGGTGTCCACATGAACACTGAAGCTTTCTTT
CASSTQGVHMNTEAFF
>many|-|TRBV7-2|TRBJ2-2
TGTGCCAGCAGCTTTAGCGGAAGCACCGGGGAGCTGTTTTTT
CASSFSGSTGELFF
>many|-|TRBV13|TRBJ1-5
TGTGCCAGCAGCTTAGGGACCGGGAGCACAATGAGCAATCAGCCCCAGCATTTT
CASSLGTGSTMSNQPQHF
>many|-|TRBV19|TRBJ1-1
TGTGCCAGTATACCGGGGGTCGGGGGATACGACACTGAAGCTTTCTTT
CASIPGVGGYDTEAFF
>-|-|TRBV6-1|TRBJ1-1
TGTGCCAGCAGAGAAAGTAGTGAAGCTTTCTTT
CASRESSEAFF
>many|TRBD2|TRBV30|TRBJ2-7
TGTGCCTGGACCGAGGGGACTAGCGGGAGCAACGAGCAGTACTTC
CAWTEGTSGSNEQYF
>many|-|TRBV13|TRBJ2-5
TGTGCCAGCAGCTTAGGTCCCCAGACTCAAGAGACCCAGTACTTC
CASSLGPQTQETQYF
>many|-|TRBV30|TRBJ1-1
TGTGCCTGGAGTGTCAAAATAAACACTGAAGCTTTCTTT
CAWSVKINTEAFF
>-|-|TRBV7-6|TRBJ1-1
TGTGCCAGCAGCATCCGTCCGGAGGGTCGGAACACTGAAGCTTTCTTT
CASSIRPEGRNTEAFF
>-|-|TRBV6-5|TRBJ1-3
TGTGCCAGCAGTTCAGGGTACTCTGGAAACACCATATATTTT
CASSSGYSGNTIYF
>many|-|TRBV6-1|TRBJ2-7
TGTGCCAGCAGTGAGAGATTTTACGAGCAGTACTTC
CASSERFYEQYF
>few|-|TRBV27|TRBJ2-7
TGTGCCAGCAGTTTTTTTGGGGTCGACGAGCAGTACTTC
CASSFFGVDEQYF
>many|-|TRBV19|TRBJ1-5
TGTGCCAGTAGTAGGTTCACTGGGGCTCAGCCCCAGCATTTT
CASSRFTGAQPQHF
>many|-|TRBV15|TRBJ2-7
TGTGCCACCAGCAGACAGACATACTCCTACGAGCAGTACTTC
CATSRQTYSYEQYF
>once|-|TRBV6-2/TRBV6-3|TRBJ2-2
TGTGCCAGCAGTAACAGGCGCACCGGGACGGCGGGCGGGGGGGAGCTGTTTTTT
CASSNRRTGTAGGGELFF
>many|-|TRBV27|TRBJ2-7
TGTGCCAGCAGTCAAGATAAAAACTCCTACGAGCAGTACTTC
CASSQDKNSYEQYF
>many|TRBD2|TRBV7-2|TRBJ2-5
TGTGCCAGCAGCCCCCGGGGACTAGCGCAGCAAGAGACCCAGTACTTC
CASSPRGLAQQETQYF
>many|-|TRBV13|TRBJ1-2
TGTGCCAGCAGCCCCGAAGGGGCGAACTATGGCTACACCTTC
CASSPEGANYGYTF
>-|TRBD1|TRBV6-2/TRBV6-3|TRBJ1-1
TGTGCCAGCAACCCAATCAGGGGGACGGTCAACACTGAAGCTTTCTTT
CASNPIRGTVNTEAFF
>many|-|TRBV10-1|TRBJ2-7
TGCGCCAGCTTAACTGGGATAGTTCATTCCGGCTACGAGCAGTACTTC
CASLTGIVHSGYEQYF
>-|TRBD1|TRBV6-2/TRBV6-3|TRBJ1-5
TGTGCCAGCGGAAGGACAGGGGGTGGAAGCAATCAGCCCCAGCATTTT
CASGRTGGGSNQPQHF
>-|TRBD1|TRBV2|TRBJ1-5
TGTGCCAGCTCGCGACAGGGGGCCATCAATCAGCCCCAGCATTTT
CASSRQGAINQPQHF
>many|TRBD2|TRBV2|TRBJ2-5
TGTGCCAGCATGGATCAGACTAGCGCAGAGACCCAGTACTTC
CASMDQTSAETQYF
>-|-|TRBV3-1|TRBJ2-5
TGTGCCAGCAGCCAAAAACAGGGATCCCAAGAGACCCAGTACTTC
CASSQKQGSQETQYF
>-|-|TRBV6-1|TRBJ1-1
TGTGCCAGCAGTGCAGACGATAACAAGTGGAACACTGAAGCTTTCTTT
CASSADDNKWNTEAFF
>many|-|TRBV28|TRBJ1-5
TGTGCCAGCAGTTTACCCGGCCAGGGTGGGGATCAGCCCCAGCATTTT
CASSLPGQGGDQPQHF